Below are 30 T cell receptor beta chains sequenced from a single sample in a study of shared clonotypes between healthy human individuals. TCRdb keeps only in-frame clones here, not all; method: immunoSEQ multiplex PCR. This table has approximately 2.3 million clones, 85% to 95% appearing once. Input material: naive CD4+ T cells from PBMCs. Subset defined: CD45RA+ positively selected. The receptor source for this set is a man between 18 and 29 years old in good health. Some clones in this sample may be carry-over from other donors' samples.

The chain is built from TRBV19 and TRBJ2-6, with D uncertain. Germline CDR1 and CDR2: LNHDA and SQIVND (reference sequence). The CDR3 loop spans 17 amino acids. With 3 bases removed from V and 4 bases from J, the gap between germline ends came to 16 bases. CDR3 sequence reads: CASSILVAVSGANVLTF. CDR3 nucleotide sequence: TGTGCCAGTAGTATCTTGGTGGCAGTCTCAGGGGCCAACGTCCTGACTTTC.

About this clone itself: The sample has other DNA sequences that encode this CDR3 too. The V call is TRBV6-5, the J call TRBJ2-7; unclear D gene. V was shortened by 2 bases and J by 6 bases, with 11 bases between the two germline ends. CDR1 and CDR2 from the germline V gene are MNHEY and SVGAGI. This CDR3 is built from 13 residues. Here the CDR3 reads CASSYPGRSEQYF. The CDR3 DNA follows: TGTGCCAGCAGTTACCCGGGTAGGAGCGAGCAGTACTTC.

In its sample, this clone was seen once. V is TRBV9 and J is TRBJ2-7; D unresolved. The CDR3 contains 14 residues. The germline V gene has CDR1 SGDLS and CDR2 YYNGEE. V lost 0 bases, J lost 2 bases, and 9 bases lay in between. The CDR3 bases are TGTGCCAGCAGCGTAGCCCTCTCTCCCTACGAGCAGTACTTC. It translates to CASSVALSPYEQYF.

This rearrangement joins TRBV27 to TRBJ1-4, with 8 nucleotides matching TRBD1. The CDR3 runs to 16 residues. V lost 1 base and J lost 6; bases outside the gene matches: 7. Germline values: CDR1 MNHEY, CDR2 SMNVEV (reference sequence). CDR3 residues: CASSLYGQGADEKLFF. CDR3 bases: TGTGCCAGCAGTTTATACGGGCAGGGGGCAGATGAAAAACTGTTTTTT.

In the case of this clone: Germline is not matched at one junction end, which may reflect a read error. The V gene is TRBV7-9, the J gene TRBJ2-7; D is undetermined. Germline values: CDR1 SEHNR, CDR2 FQNEAQ (reference sequence). The CDR3 spans 15 residues. The CDR3 nucleotides read TGTGCCAGCAGCTTAACCGAAAAACGCCCCATACAGTTGATCTTC. It translates to CASSLTEKRPIQLIF.

Concerning this clone itself: Within the sample, other DNA sequences also encode this same CDR3. The rearrangement joins TRBV15 to TRBJ2-5; the D is unclear. The CDR3 sequence is 14 residues long. V lost 2 bases to trimming and J lost 0 bases, with 7 bases between them. CDR1 and CDR2 (germline): LNHNV, YYDKDF (reference sequence). CDR3 sequence reads: CATSRTAYQETQYF. The CDR3 DNA reads TGTGCCACCAGCAGAACAGCGTACCAAGAGACCCAGTACTTC.

This chain uses TRBV28 with TRBJ1-2, with D maybe TRBD1 (5 bases). Germline V lookup: CDR1 MDHEN, CDR2 SYDVKM. Between the trimmed V and J ends, which lost 4 bases and 1 base, there was a span of 13 bases. The CDR3 covers 15 residues. CDR3 nucleotides: TGTGCCAGCAGTTCGCAGGGAGGCGGTAACTATGGCTACACCTTC. Its protein is CASSSQGGGNYGYTF.

This clone was found once. The chain employs TRBV5-4 and TRBJ2-2; 11 nucleotides agree with TRBD2. Germline V gene data show CDR1 as SGHNT and CDR2 as YYREEE (reference sequence). This CDR3 comprises 13 residues. CDR3 region: CATSGSNTGELFF. The CDR3 nucleotides read TGTGCTACTAGCGGGAGTAACACCGGGGAGCTGTTTTTT.

This rearrangement joins TRBV2 to TRBJ1-1; D is uncertain. Germline V gene data show CDR1 as SNHLY and CDR2 as FYNNEI. The CDR3 consists of 13 residues. The V and J ends lost 4 bases and 10 bases respectively, with 16 bases between them. CDR3 sequence reads: CASSALYGNGAFF. In nucleotides, the CDR3 is TGTGCCAGCAGTGCCTTATACGGGAACGGAGCTTTCTTT.

V is TRBV7-9 and J is TRBJ2-6; D could derive from TRBD1 or TRBD2 (5 bases each). Germline assignment: CDR1 SEHNR and CDR2 FQNEAQ (reference sequence). CDR3 length equals 17 residues. V was clipped by 3 bases and J by 0 bases, with 12 bases between them. CDR3 protein: CASSFEGPSSGANVLTF. The CDR3 DNA follows: TGTGCCAGCAGCTTCGAGGGACCCAGCTCTGGGGCCAACGTCCTGACTTTC.

This chain links TRBV7-9 with TRBJ1-3; D is unresolved. CDR3 size: 16 residues. Germline assignment: CDR1 SEHNR and CDR2 FQNEAQ (reference sequence). Trimming cost V 1 base and J 4 bases, with 14 bases left between them. The CDR3 DNA sequence: TGTGCCAGCAGCTTAGGCATTGGCGGAGCGGGAAACACCATATATTTT. Its protein is CASSLGIGGAGNTIYF.

This chain connects TRBV5-1 to TRBJ2-7, with D uncertain. Trimming removed 0 bases from V and 2 bases from J, with 21 bases in between. Germline-derived CDR1 and CDR2 are SGHRS and YFSETQ. The CDR3 sequence is 18 residues long. CDR3 residues: CASSLALGRRNPPYEQYF. CDR3 in DNA: TGCGCCAGCAGCTTGGCCTTGGGCAGGCGTAACCCCCCCTACGAGCAGTACTTC.

This rearrangement joins TRBV6-6 to TRBJ2-5; the D gene is possibly TRBD1 (5 bases). This CDR3 region has 15 residues. Per the germline V gene, CDR1 is MNHNY and CDR2 is SVGAGI (reference sequence). Between the trimmed V and J ends, which lost 0 bases and 2 bases, there was a span of 10 bases. DNA for the CDR3: TGTGCCAGCAGTTACTCGAGACAGACACAAGAGACCCAGTACTTC. It codes for CASSYSRQTQETQYF.

The chain employs TRBV2 and TRBJ1-1, with D possibly being TRBD1 (5 bases). Germline CDR1 SNHLY, CDR2 FYNNEI. Trimming took 2 bases from V and 5 from J, leaving 15 bases between them. This CDR3 has 15 amino acids. The CDR3 sequence is CASSEQGQANTEAFF. The CDR3 coding sequence is TGTGCCAGCAGTGAACAGGGTCAGGCCAATACTGAAGCTTTCTTT.

The V and J genes are TRBV4-1 and TRBJ1-1, with 9 bases that match TRBD1. Trimming took 6 bases from V and 11 from J; bases not matched to a gene: 10. Per germline, CDR1 MGHRA and CDR2 YSYEKL. The CDR3 totals 13 residues. The CDR3 DNA follows: TGCGCCAGCAGACCAACAGGGGGCCCGGCTGCTTTCTTT. It translates to CASRPTGGPAAFF.

The V call is TRBV28, the J call TRBJ1-2; D is uncertain. Germline CDR1 and CDR2: MDHEN and SYDVKM. V lost 7 bases and J lost 6, with 12 bases in between. The CDR3 loop spans 12 amino acids. The chain's CDR3 is CASTLAGDGYTF. The CDR3 region has the DNA TGTGCCAGCACCCTAGCGGGCGATGGCTACACCTTC.

V is TRBV20-1 and J is TRBJ1-1; D not resolved. Germline V CDR1 and CDR2: DFQATT, SNEGSKA (reference sequence). Trimming pared 7 bases from V and 8 bases from J, leaving 11 bases between. The CDR3 covers 10 residues. The CDR3 DNA is TGCAGTGAAGCCCGTAGGGAAGCTTTCTTT. This encodes CSEARREAFF.

V usage is TRBV10-3 and J usage is TRBJ2-7; 7 positions agree with TRBD2. In germline, CDR1 is ENHRY, CDR2 SYGVKD. CDR3 length: 14 amino acids. V dropped 5 bases and J dropped 4; count of bases not matched to a gene: 8. CDR3 in amino acids: CAISLRTRPYEQYF. CDR3 DNA sequence: TGTGCCATCAGTCTCCGGACTAGGCCATACGAGCAGTACTTC.

V gene TRBV5-1 combines with J gene TRBJ1-1; no clear D gene. The V and J ends lost 1 base and 0 bases respectively, with 10 bases between them. Germline CDR1 and CDR2: SGHRS and YFSETQ. The CDR3 covers 15 residues. CDR3 DNA: TGCGCCAGCAGCTTGATTGACGGAATGAACACTGAAGCTTTCTTT. Translation gives CASSLIDGMNTEAFF.

This chain uses TRBV7-2 with TRBJ2-7, with 12 bases lining up with TRBD2. V lost 4 bases to trimming and J lost 1 base; unmatched junction nucleotides: 5. There are 16 residues in the CDR3. Germline values: CDR1 SGHTA, CDR2 FQGNSA. CDR3 DNA: TGTGCCAGCAGCTCTAGCGGGAGGGCCAGGTCCTACGAGCAGTACTTC. It is translated as CASSSSGRARSYEQYF. Full variable domain (remainder filled in from reference TRBV7-2 and TRBJ2-7): GAGVSQSPSNKVTEKGKDVELRCDPISGHTALYWYRQSLGQGLEFLIYFQGNSAPDKSGLPSDRFSAERTGGSVSTLTIQRTQQEDSAVYLCASSSSGRARSYEQYFGPGTRLTVT.

This chain uses TRBV11-2 with TRBJ2-7; 7 bases are shared with TRBD1. The CDR3 loop spans 15 amino acids. Unmatched junction bases numbered 7, after V lost 1 base and J lost 4 bases. Germline values: CDR1 SGHAT, CDR2 FQNNGV. CDR3 coding DNA: TGTGCCAGCAGCTTAGGATACAGGGGTCCTTACGAGCAGTACTTC. As protein: CASSLGYRGPYEQYF.

The rearrangement uses TRBV7-9 and TRBJ2-1; TRBD2 might be the D (6 bases). V was trimmed by 5 bases and J by 8 bases, leaving 13 bases between them. There are 13 residues in the CDR3. The germline V gene has CDR1 SEHNR and CDR2 FQNEAQ (reference sequence). CDR3 sequence reads: CASSTGTRDEQFF. In DNA, the CDR3 is TGTGCCAGCAGCACCGGGACTCGGGATGAGCAGTTCTTC.

The rearrangement links TRBV7-9 to TRBJ2-5; D is perhaps TRBD1 or TRBD2 (5 bases each). The CDR3 extends over 13 amino acids. The V and J ends lost 4 bases and 5 bases respectively, with 11 bases between them. Germline lookup yields CDR1 SEHNR and CDR2 FQNEAQ (reference sequence). CDR3 coding DNA: TGTGCCAGCAGCTACGGGACGGTTGAGACCCAGTACTTC. Its translation is CASSYGTVETQYF.

This chain links TRBV5-1 with TRBJ1-4, with D uncertain. V lost 4 bases and J lost 6, with 16 bases in between. Looked up from germline, CDR1 is SGHRS and CDR2 is YFSETQ. CDR3 length equals 15 residues. CDR3 protein: CASSPEPRGDEKLFF. The CDR3 DNA reads as TGCGCCAGCAGCCCTGAGCCGCGCGGGGATGAAAAACTGTTTTTT.

The rearrangement joins TRBV10-3 to TRBJ1-1; D is perhaps TRBD1 (5 bases). The CDR3 is made up of 13 amino acids. Germline V lookup: CDR1 ENHRY, CDR2 SYGVKD. V shed 4 bases and J shed 4 bases, with 10 bases lying between them. CDR3 nucleotide sequence: TGTGCCATCAGTGGGACATCGAGCACTGAAGCTTTCTTT. Amino acid sequence: CAISGTSSTEAFF.

Notes on this clone: The sample holds other DNA sequences that translate to the same CDR3. This chain links TRBV9 with TRBJ1-2, with 11 positions matching TRBD1. CDR1 is SGDLS, CDR2 YYNGEE, per germline. This CDR3 is built from 14 residues. V lost 3 bases, J lost 3 bases, and 1 base stayed unmatched. The CDR3 DNA sequence: TGTGCCAGCAGCGGGGACAGGGGGGACTATGGCTACACCTTC. It specifies CASSGDRGDYGYTF. Full variable domain (remainder filled in from reference TRBV9 and TRBJ1-2): DSGVTQTPKHLITATGQRVTLRCSPRSGDLSVYWYQQSLDQGLQFLIQYYNGEERAKGNILERFSAQQFPDLHSELNLSSLELGDSALYFCASSGDRGDYGYTFGSGTRLTVV.

The chain combines TRBV4-2 with TRBJ1-1; D gene ambiguous. V lost 2 bases, J lost 5 bases, and 15 bases lay in between. This CDR3 is 15 amino acids long. CDR1 and CDR2 from the germline V gene are LGHNA and YNFKEQ. The CDR3 region has the DNA TGTGCCAGCAGCCAAAGTCCGGCCCCCGGGACTGAAGCTTTCTTT. This translates into CASSQSPAPGTEAFF.

The chain uses TRBV5-1 and TRBJ2-3; 11 bases match TRBD2. The ends lost 2 bases at V and 3 bases at J; junction bases unmatched: 5. The germline V gene encodes CDR1 SGHRS and CDR2 YFSETQ. This CDR3 is built from 16 residues. CDR3 nucleotides: TGCGCCAGCAGCTTACTACTAGCGGGGGCGACAGATACGCAGTATTTT. The encoded protein is CASSLLLAGATDTQYF.

On this clone: The same CDR3 is also encoded by other DNA sequences in this sample. This sequence joins TRBV2 and TRBJ2-7; 8 bases fit TRBD1. Per the germline V gene, CDR1 is SNHLY and CDR2 is FYNNEI. The CDR3 length is 14 residues. The junction had 7 bases not matched to a gene; V was cut back by 6 bases and J by 3 bases. CDR3 residues: CASSARGHSYEQYF. For the CDR3, the DNA is TGTGCCAGCAGCGCCAGGGGGCATAGCTACGAGCAGTACTTC.

The J gene is TRBJ2-2, the V gene TRBV4-3, with TRBD2 identical over 9 bases. CDR3 size: 17 residues. J was trimmed by 0 bases and V by 0 bases; bases with no gene match: 2. Germline V gives CDR1 LGHNA, CDR2 YSLEER. Here the CDR3 DNA reads TGCGCCAGCAGCCAAGAACTAGCGGGCGCGAACACCGGGGAGCTGTTTTTT. Protein: CASSQELAGANTGELFF.